A single TCR beta chain is shown here with its context. Its antigen is still unknown. PCR primers comprised 60 Vbeta and 13 Jbeta primers. Generated by immunoSEQ multiplex PCR, the TCRdb table keeps only in-frame clones and is missing some. Here the sample spans roughly 140,000 clones, approximately 83% being singletons. The CDR3 covers 15 residues. CDR1 is SNHLY and CDR2 is FYNNEI in the germline V gene. V lost 8 bases, J lost 6 bases, and 19 bases lay in between. This specimen comes from a study of cytomegalovirus exposure and HLA in healthy donors. At the level of the study: One earlier analysis, a look at about 179 million T cells, found about 110 million unique TCR beta sequences.

Whole-study findings and limits: As confirmed in vitro, three CMV-associated chains were specific for CMV antigens. A later analysis showed TCR association rates differing by HLA locus, peaking at DRB1 and lowest at HLA-C.

Source material: PBMCs. V usage is TRBV2 and J usage is TRBJ2-2; tentatively, D is TRBD2 (5 bases). The receptor was isolated from a male donor in good health and CMV-seronegative. The CDR3 sequence is CASSQYSSSPGELFF. In nucleotides, the CDR3 is TGTGCCAGCTCCCAATATTCTAGCAGCCCCGGGGAGCTGTTTTTT.